These T cell receptor beta chains were read from a single sample in a study of neurological immune-mediated disorders. One entry per CDR3 protein results from TCRdb running MiXCR on the 5' RACE reads. This repertoire shows 60,000 to 85,000 distinct CDR3 sequences, about 5.2% found once; its top ten account for 2.2%. The sample was PBMCs. All receptors derive from a woman in her 30s with multiple sclerosis. The CDR3 runs from the conserved cysteine through the conserved F or W. A D gene is named only where the DNA matches it firmly. The size of a clone is reported for some rows only, either as once, few or many, or as a class for expanded clones.

CDR3 DNA: TGTGCCAGCAGCTTAACCGGGAGCTCCTACAATGAGCAGTTCTTC
CDR3 protein: CASSLTGSSYNEQFF
D gene: -
V gene: TRBV11-2
clone size: few
J gene: TRBJ2-1

CDR3 DNA: TGTGCCAGCAGGAAGTCCGGGACGGAGAATTCAACCCTCAACTTT
CDR3 protein: CASRKSGTENSTLNF
D gene: -
V gene: TRBV3-1
clone size: few
J gene: TRBJ1-6

CDR3 DNA: TGCGCCAGCAGCTTGTCGATCGGCGGATCCACAGATACGCAGTATTTT
CDR3 protein: CASSLSIGGSTDTQYF
D gene: -
V gene: TRBV5-1
clone size: few
J gene: TRBJ2-3

CDR3 DNA: TGCGCCAGCAGCTCGGGGGTCGGCAACTTAAACACCGGGGAGCTGTTTTTT
CDR3 protein: CASSSGVGNLNTGELFF
D gene: -
V gene: TRBV5-1
clone size: many
J gene: TRBJ2-2

CDR3 DNA: TGTGCCAGCAGGGGGTCCCCTGTTAGCACAGATACGCAGTATTTT
CDR3 protein: CASRGSPVSTDTQYF
D gene: -
V gene: TRBV6-1
clone size: many
J gene: TRBJ2-3

CDR3 DNA: TGCGCCAGCAGCTTGGGGGTCGGCTCCTACAATGAGCAGTTCTTC
CDR3 protein: CASSLGVGSYNEQFF
D gene: -
V gene: TRBV5-1
clone size: many
J gene: TRBJ2-1

CDR3 DNA: TGTGCCAGCTCACCAGAGAGGGGCCCCGGAAACACCATATATTTT
CDR3 protein: CASSPERGPGNTIYF
D gene: -
V gene: TRBV18
clone size: -
J gene: TRBJ1-3

CDR3 DNA: TGTGCCAGCAGCCCCCGGGACAGGGAAGAGACCCAGTACTTC
CDR3 protein: CASSPRDREETQYF
D gene: TRBD1
V gene: TRBV14
clone size: many
J gene: TRBJ2-5

CDR3 DNA: TGCAGTGCTAGAAAACAACTAAACGCCTACGAGCAGTACTTC
CDR3 protein: CSARKQLNAYEQYF
D gene: -
V gene: TRBV20-1
clone size: few
J gene: TRBJ2-7

CDR3 DNA: TGCAGTGCTGGATTACTAGCGGGGGTCTACGAGCAGTACTTC
CDR3 protein: CSAGLLAGVYEQYF
D gene: TRBD2
V gene: TRBV20-1
clone size: few
J gene: TRBJ2-7

CDR3 DNA: TGCAGTGCTTACGATACATCAGCGGGGCTCGCCACAGATACGCAGTATTTT
CDR3 protein: CSAYDTSAGLATDTQYF
D gene: TRBD2
V gene: TRBV20-1
clone size: many
J gene: TRBJ2-3

CDR3 DNA: TGCAGTGCTGGGGAGGGCGGGGAGACCCAGTACTTC
CDR3 protein: CSAGEGGETQYF
D gene: TRBD2
V gene: TRBV20-1
clone size: many
J gene: TRBJ2-5

CDR3 DNA: TGTGCCAGCAGTTTTTTAGGGACCGGGGAGCTGTTTTTT
CDR3 protein: CASSFLGTGELFF
D gene: -
V gene: TRBV27
clone size: many
J gene: TRBJ2-2

CDR3 DNA: TGTGCCAGCAGCTTGGACACCTCACTCTACGAGCAGTACTTC
CDR3 protein: CASSLDTSLYEQYF
D gene: -
V gene: TRBV5-6
clone size: many
J gene: TRBJ2-7

CDR3 DNA: TGCAGTGCTAAAGTAGGGGCGAACACTGAAGCTTTCTTT
CDR3 protein: CSAKVGANTEAFF
D gene: -
V gene: TRBV20-1
clone size: many
J gene: TRBJ1-1

CDR3 DNA: TGTGCCAGCAGTGGCGCCAGCGGGGGGCCCGGGGAGCTGTTTTTT
CDR3 protein: CASSGASGGPGELFF
D gene: TRBD2
V gene: TRBV25-1
clone size: many
J gene: TRBJ2-2

CDR3 DNA: TGTGCCAGCAGCCCTCAGAGCGGGAACAATGAGCAGTTCTTC
CDR3 protein: CASSPQSGNNEQFF
D gene: TRBD2
V gene: TRBV5-5
clone size: many
J gene: TRBJ2-1

CDR3 DNA: TGTGCCAGCAGCGGGATAGCAGGGGTTTTACGGAACAATGAGCAGTTCTTC
CDR3 protein: CASSGIAGVLRNNEQFF
D gene: -
V gene: TRBV5-5
clone size: many
J gene: TRBJ2-1

CDR3 DNA: TGTGCCAGCAGCTTTTCCCCAGATACGCAGTATTTT
CDR3 protein: CASSFSPDTQYF
D gene: -
V gene: TRBV5-5
clone size: many
J gene: TRBJ2-3

CDR3 DNA: TGCGCCAGCAGCTTCGACGCAATATCCGCGAGGGAGACCCAGTACTTC
CDR3 protein: CASSFDAISARETQYF
D gene: -
V gene: TRBV5-1
clone size: many
J gene: TRBJ2-5

CDR3 DNA: TGCAGTGCTAGAGGGCTAACGGGGACTAGCGGGAGGAGCTCCTACGAGCAGTACTTC
CDR3 protein: CSARGLTGTSGRSSYEQYF
D gene: TRBD2
V gene: TRBV20-1
clone size: many
J gene: TRBJ2-7

CDR3 DNA: TGCAGTGCTAGCCTAGCGGAGACCCAGTACTTC
CDR3 protein: CSASLAETQYF
D gene: -
V gene: TRBV20-1
clone size: few
J gene: TRBJ2-5

CDR3 DNA: TGTGCCAGCTTGGACGGAGGTGGGGCCTACGAGCAGTACTTC
CDR3 protein: CASLDGGGAYEQYF
D gene: -
V gene: TRBV6-2/TRBV6-3
clone size: many
J gene: TRBJ2-7

CDR3 DNA: TGTGCCATCAGTGGTCCCGGGACAGAGAATCCTAACTATGGCTACACCTTC
CDR3 protein: CAISGPGTENPNYGYTF
D gene: TRBD1
V gene: TRBV10-3
clone size: -
J gene: TRBJ1-2

CDR3 DNA: TGCAGTGCTCTTCATCCACCGGGACTAGCGGGGGGGCACACCTACAATGAGCAGTTCTTC
CDR3 protein: CSALHPPGLAGGHTYNEQFF
D gene: TRBD2
V gene: TRBV20-1
clone size: many
J gene: TRBJ2-1

CDR3 DNA: TGCGCCAGCAGTGACCCCCCCGGTAAGAATGAGCAGTTCTTC
CDR3 protein: CASSDPPGKNEQFF
D gene: -
V gene: TRBV10-1
clone size: many
J gene: TRBJ2-1